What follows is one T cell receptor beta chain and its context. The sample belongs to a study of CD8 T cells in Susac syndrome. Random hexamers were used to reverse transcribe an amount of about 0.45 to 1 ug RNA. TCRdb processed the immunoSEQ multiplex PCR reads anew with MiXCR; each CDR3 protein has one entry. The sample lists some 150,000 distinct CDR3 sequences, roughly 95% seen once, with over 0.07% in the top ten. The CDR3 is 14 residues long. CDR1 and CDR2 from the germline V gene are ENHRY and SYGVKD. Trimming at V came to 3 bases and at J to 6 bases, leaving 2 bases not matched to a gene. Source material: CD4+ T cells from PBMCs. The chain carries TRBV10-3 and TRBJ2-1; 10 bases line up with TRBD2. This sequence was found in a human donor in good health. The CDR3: CAISDQREGNEQFF. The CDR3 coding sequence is TGTGCCATCAGTGACCAGCGGGAGGGCAATGAGCAGTTCTTC.